The 10 T cell receptor beta chains below were found in one sample sequenced in a study of human T cells and chemical hapten exposure. TCRdb used MiXCR to reprocess the RACE reads, holding one entry per CDR3 protein. The data show tens of thousands of distinct CDR3 sequences, over 6.5% seen once. Specified time point: patch test 2, 6 weeks after DPC sensitization. Treatment defined: therapeutic diphenylcyclopropenone sensitization with weekly scalp DPC. Sequencing used whole blood, obtained in connection with sensitization to the hapten diphenylcyclopropenone (DPC). Source of these receptors: a woman aged 45-60 years with alopecia areata. Some clones in this sample may be carry-over from other donors' samples.

This clonotype was seen many times. The genes are TRBV20-1 and TRBJ1-2; 9 bases match TRBD1. With 6 bases clipped from V and 4 bases from J, the junction kept 9 bases outside the gene matches. This CDR3 region has 14 residues. Germline V CDR1 and CDR2: DFQATT, SNEGSKA (reference sequence). The CDR3 sequence: CSALRQGGIYGYTF. DNA of the CDR3: TGCAGTGCCCTCCGACAGGGGGGGATCTATGGCTACACCTTC.

The V call is TRBV5-1, the J call TRBJ2-3; no definite D call. From germline, CDR1 is SGHRS and CDR2 YFSETQ. CDR3 length: 12 residues. V gave up 2 bases and J gave up 6 bases, with 7 bases separating them. The CDR3 loop is CASSFSMDTQYF. CDR3 DNA: TGCGCCAGCAGCTTTTCTATGGATACGCAGTATTTT.

Only a few counts were recorded for this clonotype. This chain joins TRBV28 and TRBJ2-7; the match to TRBD2 covers 7 bases. Germline trimming cut 2 bases from V and 6 bases from J; bases unmatched to any gene: 4. CDR3 length equals 13 residues. The germline gives CDR1 MDHEN, CDR2 SYDVKM. The CDR3 DNA is TGTGCCAGCAGTTTAGGGCGGGAGCCCGAGCAGTACTTC. Translated, it gives CASSLGREPEQYF.

The chain carries TRBV19 and TRBJ1-5; 9 bases match TRBD1. V lost 2 bases to trimming and J lost 4 bases; unmatched junction nucleotides: 3. CDR3 size: 15 residues. CDR1 is LNHDA and CDR2 is SQIVND in the germline V gene (reference sequence). In DNA form, the CDR3 reads TGTGCCAGTAGTATATGGGACAGGGTAAATCAGCCCCAGCATTTT. It is translated as CASSIWDRVNQPQHF.

This clonotype has ten or more counts. The rearrangement joins TRBV13 to TRBJ1-3; D not resolved. V was shortened by 1 base and J by 0 bases, with 10 bases between the two germline ends. Looked up from germline, CDR1 is PRHDT and CDR2 is FYEKMQ (reference sequence). The CDR3 consists of 16 residues. The CDR3 DNA sequence: TGTGCCAGCAGCTTAGTGGGTGGAGGCTCTGGAAACACCATATATTTT. Protein sequence: CASSLVGGGSGNTIYF.

The rearrangement joins TRBV9 to TRBJ2-7, with TRBD1 identical over 9 bases. CDR3 length: 18 amino acids. Trimming at V came to 2 bases and at J to 5 bases, leaving 17 bases not matched to a gene. CDR1 is SGDLS, CDR2 YYNGEE, per germline. The CDR3 coding sequence is TGTGCCAGCAGCGTCGGGACAGGGCTTACGTTTGAGGCAGACGAGCAGTACTTC. It specifies CASSVGTGLTFEADEQYF.

This clonotype was counted a few times. The genes are TRBV29-1 and TRBJ1-1; no clear D. This CDR3 spans 12 amino acids. With 6 bases removed from V and 7 bases from J, the gap between germline ends came to 15 bases. Germline V gene sequence: CDR1 SQVTM, CDR2 ANQGSEA. Here the CDR3 reads CSVEGSPGEAFF. DNA for the CDR3: TGCAGCGTGGAGGGATCGCCGGGTGAAGCTTTCTTT. The whole variable domain, remainder taken from reference TRBV29-1 and TRBJ1-1, is SAVISQKPSRDICQRGTSLTIQCQVDSQVTMMFWYRQQPGQSLTLIATANQGSEATYESGFVIDKFPISRPNLTFSTLTVSNMSPEDSSIYLCSVEGSPGEAFFGQGTRLTVV.

This clonotype turned up a few times. This rearrangement joins TRBV4-1 to TRBJ1-4, with D tentatively TRBD1 (5 bases). The germline V and J ends were trimmed by 5 bases and 4 bases, with 14 bases remaining between them. Germline V gene data show CDR1 as MGHRA and CDR2 as YSYEKL. The CDR3 consists of 15 residues. CDR3 in DNA: TGCGCCAGCAGCGCTGGATCGGGGCGTAATGAAAAACTGTTTTTT. This translates into CASSAGSGRNEKLFF.

This clonotype was seen only a few times. This sequence joins TRBV7-2 and TRBJ2-3; D is unclear. In germline, CDR1 is SGHTA, CDR2 FQGNSA. Trimming took 1 base from V and 5 from J, leaving 7 bases between them. The CDR3 totals 13 residues. CDR3 loop: CASSLGLQDTQYF. CDR3 bases: TGTGCCAGCAGCTTAGGACTGCAAGATACGCAGTATTTT.

This clonotype was observed many times. CDR3 sequence reads: CSARGGYGYTF. CDR3 nucleotides: TGCAGTGCTAGAGGAGGCTATGGCTACACCTTC. This sequence joins TRBV20-1 and TRBJ1-2; no clear D. This CDR3 comprises 11 residues. Germline values: CDR1 DFQATT, CDR2 SNEGSKA (reference sequence). V was cut by 1 base and J by 4 bases, with 4 bases left in between.